At least ten counts were recorded for the clone carrying this T cell receptor beta chain. This sample was included in a study of identical twins. MiXCR, applied by TCRdb to the 5' RACE reads, yields one record per CDR3 protein. The sample lists some 200,000 distinct CDR3 sequences, 7.5% occurring once. Per germline, CDR1 MNHEY and CDR2 SMNVEV (reference sequence). Trimming at V came to 5 bases and at J to 4 bases, leaving 12 bases not matched to a gene. The CDR3 runs 16 residues. These data were also filed under a second study, of yellow fever vaccine responses in identical twins.

This clonotype was obtained from a woman aged 18-29 years in good health. Sequencing was done on a sample of memory (CD45RO+) T cells sorted from blood. This rearrangement joins TRBV27 to TRBJ2-3, with 7 bases matching TRBD1. CDR3 in amino acids: CASSPEPTGIPDTQYF. The CDR3 DNA is TGTGCCAGCAGTCCTGAACCGACAGGGATCCCAGATACGCAGTATTTT.